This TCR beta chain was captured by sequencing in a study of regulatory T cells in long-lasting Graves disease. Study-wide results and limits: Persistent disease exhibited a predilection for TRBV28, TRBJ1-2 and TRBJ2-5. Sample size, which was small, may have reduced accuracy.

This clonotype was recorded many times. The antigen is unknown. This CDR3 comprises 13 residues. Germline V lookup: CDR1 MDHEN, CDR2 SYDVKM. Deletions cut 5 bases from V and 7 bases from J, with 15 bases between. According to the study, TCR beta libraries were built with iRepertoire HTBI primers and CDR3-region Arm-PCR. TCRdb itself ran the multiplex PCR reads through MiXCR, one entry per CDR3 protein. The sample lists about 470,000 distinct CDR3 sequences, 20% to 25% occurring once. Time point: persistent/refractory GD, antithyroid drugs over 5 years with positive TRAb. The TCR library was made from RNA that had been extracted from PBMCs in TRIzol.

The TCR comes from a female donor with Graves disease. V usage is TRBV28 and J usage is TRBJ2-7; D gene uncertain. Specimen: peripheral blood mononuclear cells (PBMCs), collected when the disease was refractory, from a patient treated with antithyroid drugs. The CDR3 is CASSLHPSREQYF. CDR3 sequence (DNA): TGTGCCAGCAGTCTCCACCCCAGCCGGGAGCAGTACTTC.